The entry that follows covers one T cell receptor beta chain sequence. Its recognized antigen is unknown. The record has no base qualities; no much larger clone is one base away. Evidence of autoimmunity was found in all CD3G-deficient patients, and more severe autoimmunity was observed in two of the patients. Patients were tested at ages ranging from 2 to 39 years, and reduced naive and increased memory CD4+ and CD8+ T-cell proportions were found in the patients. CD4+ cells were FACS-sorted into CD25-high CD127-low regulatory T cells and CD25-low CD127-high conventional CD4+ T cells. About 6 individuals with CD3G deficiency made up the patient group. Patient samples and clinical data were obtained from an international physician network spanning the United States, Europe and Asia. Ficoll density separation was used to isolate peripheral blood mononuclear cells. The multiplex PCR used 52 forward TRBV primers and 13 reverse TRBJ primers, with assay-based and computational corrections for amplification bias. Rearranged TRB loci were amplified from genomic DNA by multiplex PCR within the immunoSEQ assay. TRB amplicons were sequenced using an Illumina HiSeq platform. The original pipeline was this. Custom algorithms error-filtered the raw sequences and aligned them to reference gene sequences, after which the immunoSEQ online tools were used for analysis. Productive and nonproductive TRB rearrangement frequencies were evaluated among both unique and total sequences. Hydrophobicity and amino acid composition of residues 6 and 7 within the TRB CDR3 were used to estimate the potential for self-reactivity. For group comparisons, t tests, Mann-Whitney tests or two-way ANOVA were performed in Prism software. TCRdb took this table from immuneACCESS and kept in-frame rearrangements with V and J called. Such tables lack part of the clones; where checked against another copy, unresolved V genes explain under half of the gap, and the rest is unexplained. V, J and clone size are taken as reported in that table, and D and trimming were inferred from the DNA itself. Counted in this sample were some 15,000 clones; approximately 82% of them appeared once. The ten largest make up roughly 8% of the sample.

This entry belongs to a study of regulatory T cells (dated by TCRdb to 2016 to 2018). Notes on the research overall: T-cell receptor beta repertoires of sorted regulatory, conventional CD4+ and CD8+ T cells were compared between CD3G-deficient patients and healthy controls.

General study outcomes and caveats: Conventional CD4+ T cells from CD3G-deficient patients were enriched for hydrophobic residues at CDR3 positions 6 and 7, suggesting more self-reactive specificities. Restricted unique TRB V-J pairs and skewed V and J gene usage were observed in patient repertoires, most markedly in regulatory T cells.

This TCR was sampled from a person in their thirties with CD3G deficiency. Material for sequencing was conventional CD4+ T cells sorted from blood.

The CDR3 protein is CAISESTGAGEAFF. The nucleotide sequence reads TGTGCCATCAGTGAGTCCACAGGCGCGGGGGAAGCTTTCTTT. The rearranged segments are TRBV10-3 and TRBJ1-1, and possibly TRBD1, on 5 matching bases. The germline ends are 13 bases apart after V is trimmed by 0 bases and J by 8 bases. CDR1 and CDR2, looked up from the germline V gene, are ENHRY and SYGVKD. There are 14 amino acids in the CDR3, from cysteine to phenylalanine inclusive. Only CDR3 DNA remains: 42 bases, in frame from the first base.